The rows below give T cell receptor beta chains drawn from one sample of a study of control samples from healthy donors and cancer patients. Only in-frame clones appear in the TCRdb table, and some are missing; sequencing was by immunoSEQ multiplex PCR. The sample includes about 210,000 clones. Sequenced sample: blood. These receptors were taken from a woman aged 25 to 39 in good health. CDR3s include the opening cysteine and the closing phenylalanine or tryptophan. The order of the fields is V gene, D gene, J gene, CDR3 DNA, CDR3 protein. A D gene is named only where the DNA matches it firmly.

V gene: TRBV5-1; D gene: -; J gene: TRBJ2-3; CDR3 DNA: TGCGCCAGCAGAGGGCAGGGCTGGACGGGGAGCACAGATACGCAGTATTTT; CDR3 protein: CASRGQGWTGSTDTQYF
V gene: TRBV7-2; D gene: -; J gene: TRBJ1-1; CDR3 DNA: TGTGCCAGCAGCTTAGGGACATCGGGCACTGAAGCTTTCTTT; CDR3 protein: CASSLGTSGTEAFF
V gene: TRBV18; D gene: -; J gene: TRBJ2-1; CDR3 DNA: TGTGCCAGCTCACCACCGGGGTGGCGAGAGCAGTTCTTC; CDR3 protein: CASSPPGWREQFF
V gene: TRBV28; D gene: -; J gene: TRBJ1-4; CDR3 DNA: TGTGCCAGCAGTTCGGGACGGGAGGAGGAAAAACTGTTTTTT; CDR3 protein: CASSSGREEEKLFF
V gene: TRBV7-6; D gene: TRBD2; J gene: TRBJ2-5; CDR3 DNA: TGTGCCAGCAGCGCCGGACTAGCGGGGGGAAAAGGGACCCAGTACTTC; CDR3 protein: CASSAGLAGGKGTQYF
V gene: TRBV14; D gene: TRBD1; J gene: TRBJ1-6; CDR3 DNA: TGTGCCAGCAGCTTGACAGGGGAGGGTTCACCCCTCCACTTT; CDR3 protein: CASSLTGEGSPLHF
V gene: TRBV13; D gene: TRBD1; J gene: TRBJ1-5; CDR3 DNA: TGTGCCAGCAGCTTCAGGGGGGCCCATCAGCCCCAGCATTTT; CDR3 protein: CASSFRGAHQPQHF
V gene: TRBV19; D gene: -; J gene: TRBJ1-5; CDR3 DNA: TGTGCCAGTAATCGTGGGGATCAGCCCCAGCATTTT; CDR3 protein: CASNRGDQPQHF
V gene: TRBV3-1/TRBV3-2; D gene: -; J gene: TRBJ1-3; CDR3 DNA: TGTGCCAGCAGCAGTACCGCTACTGGAAACACCATATATTTT; CDR3 protein: CASSSTATGNTIYF
V gene: TRBV7-7; D gene: TRBD2; J gene: TRBJ2-5; CDR3 DNA: TGTGCTAGCAGCTTGGCTAGCGGGGGACAAGAGACCCAGTACTTC; CDR3 protein: CASSLASGGQETQYF
V gene: TRBV3-1/TRBV3-2; D gene: -; J gene: TRBJ1-5; CDR3 DNA: TGTGCCAGCAGCCAAGCGCGCAGGCAGCCCCAGCATTTT; CDR3 protein: CASSQARRQPQHF
V gene: TRBV11-2; D gene: -; J gene: TRBJ2-1; CDR3 DNA: TGTGCCAGCAGCTTAGTGTTCCGGACCCAGCCCTCCAATGAGCAGTTCTTC; CDR3 protein: CASSLVFRTQPSNEQFF
V gene: TRBV6-5; D gene: -; J gene: TRBJ2-7; CDR3 DNA: TGTGCCAGCAGATACGACCGAAATGGCTACGAGCAGTACTTC; CDR3 protein: CASRYDRNGYEQYF
V gene: TRBV4-1; D gene: -; J gene: TRBJ2-7; CDR3 DNA: TGCGCCAGCAGCCCCCAGGTGGGGAACGAGCAGTACTTC; CDR3 protein: CASSPQVGNEQYF
V gene: TRBV15; D gene: -; J gene: TRBJ2-1; CDR3 DNA: TGTGCCACCAGCAGGAGAGGAACACACAATGAGCAGTTCTTC; CDR3 protein: CATSRRGTHNEQFF
V gene: TRBV6-5; D gene: -; J gene: TRBJ1-5; CDR3 DNA: TGTGCCAGCAGTACCTTAACCCATCAGCCCCAGCATTTT; CDR3 protein: CASSTLTHQPQHF
V gene: TRBV12-3/TRBV12-4; D gene: -; J gene: TRBJ1-1; CDR3 DNA: TGTGCCAGCAGTTCGACGGTGAACACTGAAGCTTTCTTT; CDR3 protein: CASSSTVNTEAFF
V gene: TRBV7-4; D gene: TRBD2; J gene: TRBJ2-2; CDR3 DNA: TGTGCCAGCCCCTGGAGACCGGGACTAGTAGCCACCGGGGAGCTGTTTTTT; CDR3 protein: CASPWRPGLVATGELFF
V gene: TRBV27; D gene: -; J gene: TRBJ2-7; CDR3 DNA: TGTGCCACCCGACAGGTCCACGAGCAGTACTTC; CDR3 protein: CATRQVHEQYF
V gene: TRBV7-9; D gene: -; J gene: TRBJ2-3; CDR3 DNA: TGTGCCAGCAGCTTACCGGGGGTCGGAACAGGGTTCACAGATACGCAGTATTTT; CDR3 protein: CASSLPGVGTGFTDTQYF
V gene: TRBV23-1; D gene: TRBD1; J gene: TRBJ2-7; CDR3 DNA: TGCGCCAGCAGTCAATCGGCCAGGACAGGGGCCTACGAGCAGTACTTC; CDR3 protein: CASSQSARTGAYEQYF
V gene: TRBV28; D gene: TRBD1; J gene: TRBJ2-6; CDR3 DNA: TGTGCCAGCAGTTCGGGACAGTTCTCTGGGGCCAACGTCCTGACTTTC; CDR3 protein: CASSSGQFSGANVLTF
V gene: TRBV6-6; D gene: -; J gene: TRBJ2-1; CDR3 DNA: TGTGCCAGCAGTCAGCGTGGAAACAATGAGCAGTTCTTC; CDR3 protein: CASSQRGNNEQFF
V gene: TRBV5-6; D gene: -; J gene: TRBJ1-4; CDR3 DNA: TGTGCCAGCAGGGCGACTGCAAACAATGAAAAACTGTTTTTT; CDR3 protein: CASRATANNEKLFF
V gene: TRBV7-9; D gene: -; J gene: TRBJ1-2; CDR3 DNA: TGTGCCAGCAGCTTAGCGATAGCGGGCTATGGCTACACCTTC; CDR3 protein: CASSLAIAGYGYTF
V gene: TRBV18; D gene: -; J gene: TRBJ2-7; CDR3 DNA: TGTGCCAGCTCATCGGTCGATACCTACGAGCAGTACTTC; CDR3 protein: CASSSVDTYEQYF
V gene: TRBV30; D gene: TRBD1; J gene: TRBJ1-1; CDR3 DNA: TGTGCCTGGAGTATAATCGACAGGGGAAGGTCTAACACTGAAGCTTTCTTT; CDR3 protein: CAWSIIDRGRSNTEAFF
V gene: TRBV4-1; D gene: -; J gene: TRBJ2-7; CDR3 DNA: TGCGCCAGCAGCCAAAGGGCCACCAACCTCTACGAGCAGTACTTC; CDR3 protein: CASSQRATNLYEQYF
V gene: TRBV19; D gene: TRBD1; J gene: TRBJ2-2; CDR3 DNA: TGTGCCAGTACGCCCGACCCGGGACAGGGGTTAAGGGAGCTGTTTTTT; CDR3 protein: CASTPDPGQGLRELFF
V gene: TRBV28; D gene: -; J gene: TRBJ1-1; CDR3 DNA: TGTGCCAGCAGTTCCCCAAGGGGGGACGCCGACACTGAAGCTTTCTTT; CDR3 protein: CASSSPRGDADTEAFF
V gene: TRBV12-3/TRBV12-4; D gene: -; J gene: TRBJ1-1; CDR3 DNA: TGTGCCAGCAGTTTCGCAGGGACTGAAGCTTTCTTT; CDR3 protein: CASSFAGTEAFF
V gene: TRBV6-2/TRBV6-3; D gene: TRBD1; J gene: TRBJ2-2; CDR3 DNA: TGTGCCAGCAGTGACGCCCCCAGGGGGCTTAACACCGGGGAGCTGTTTTTT; CDR3 protein: CASSDAPRGLNTGELFF
V gene: TRBV28; D gene: -; J gene: TRBJ1-1; CDR3 DNA: TGTGCCAGCAGTTTAGGTCGGATTGAAGCTTTCTTT; CDR3 protein: CASSLGRIEAFF
V gene: TRBV10-3; D gene: -; J gene: TRBJ1-1; CDR3 DNA: TGTGCCATCAACGGGGGATCGAACACTGAAGCTTTCTTT; CDR3 protein: CAINGGSNTEAFF
V gene: TRBV19; D gene: -; J gene: TRBJ1-2; CDR3 DNA: TGTGCCAGTAGTACCACCCTGGCGGTGCCGGGGGGCTACACCTTC; CDR3 protein: CASSTTLAVPGGYTF
V gene: TRBV19; D gene: -; J gene: TRBJ1-2; CDR3 DNA: TGTGCCAGTATCGGACAGCCCCGGGGCTACACCTTC; CDR3 protein: CASIGQPRGYTF
V gene: TRBV21-1; D gene: -; J gene: TRBJ2-2; CDR3 DNA: TGTGCCAGCGAGGACCGACCCGAACCTCGGGGGGGTATAGTCACCGGGGAGCTGTTTTTT; CDR3 protein: CASEDRPEPRGGIVTGELFF
V gene: TRBV7-9; D gene: -; J gene: TRBJ1-2; CDR3 DNA: TGTGCCAGCAGCTTAGGAGCAGGGACGGGCTATGGCTACACCTTC; CDR3 protein: CASSLGAGTGYGYTF
V gene: TRBV5-4; D gene: -; J gene: TRBJ1-2; CDR3 DNA: TGTGCCAGCAGCTTGGATGAGGGAGGCTACACCTTC; CDR3 protein: CASSLDEGGYTF
V gene: TRBV12-2; D gene: -; J gene: TRBJ2-7; CDR3 DNA: TGTGCAAGTCGCTTGTCGGGACAGGTACGTTACGAGCAGTACTTC; CDR3 protein: CASRLSGQVRYEQYF
V gene: TRBV28; D gene: -; J gene: TRBJ1-2; CDR3 DNA: TGTGCCAGCAGTTGGGTACAGGGAGTTGGTGGCTACACCTTC; CDR3 protein: CASSWVQGVGGYTF
V gene: TRBV27; D gene: TRBD1; J gene: TRBJ2-7; CDR3 DNA: TGTGCCAGCAGTTGGGGGACAGGGACGTCCTACGAGCAGTACTTC; CDR3 protein: CASSWGTGTSYEQYF
V gene: TRBV7-9; D gene: -; J gene: TRBJ1-1; CDR3 DNA: TGTGCCAGCAGCTTAAGGGGCCCTACGAACACTGAAGCTTTCTTT; CDR3 protein: CASSLRGPTNTEAFF
V gene: TRBV4-2; D gene: TRBD1; J gene: TRBJ2-3; CDR3 DNA: TGTGCCAGCAGCCGCAATTTACAGGGGGCTGGAGATACGCAGTATTTT; CDR3 protein: CASSRNLQGAGDTQYF
V gene: TRBV29-1; D gene: TRBD1; J gene: TRBJ1-1; CDR3 DNA: TGCAGCGTTGAGTGGACAGGTAACACTGAAGCTTTCTTT; CDR3 protein: CSVEWTGNTEAFF
V gene: TRBV7-9; D gene: -; J gene: TRBJ2-2; CDR3 DNA: TGTGCCAGCAGCTTAGCTTCCGCCGGGGAGCTGTTTTTT; CDR3 protein: CASSLASAGELFF
V gene: TRBV4-3; D gene: -; J gene: TRBJ1-1; CDR3 DNA: TGCGCCAGCAGCCAAGAAGGATGGGAGTTGAACACTGAAGCTTTCTTT; CDR3 protein: CASSQEGWELNTEAFF
V gene: TRBV6-6; D gene: -; J gene: TRBJ1-3; CDR3 DNA: TGTGCCAGCAGCTACCAGGGAAACTCTGGAAACACCATATATTTT; CDR3 protein: CASSYQGNSGNTIYF
V gene: TRBV5-1; D gene: -; J gene: TRBJ1-2; CDR3 DNA: TGCGCCAGCAGCTTAGGACCCATACAGGGTTTCTATGGCTACACCTTC; CDR3 protein: CASSLGPIQGFYGYTF
V gene: TRBV5-1; D gene: -; J gene: TRBJ2-7; CDR3 DNA: TGCGCCAGCAGAAGGCAGGACTCCTACGAGCAGTACTTC; CDR3 protein: CASRRQDSYEQYF